The entry below gives a single T cell receptor beta chain sequence along with its context. Its antigen has not been determined. No per-base quality is available; no much larger clone lies one base away. This sample stems from a study of shared clonotypes between healthy human individuals (dated by TCRdb to the early 2020s). At the level of the whole study: A couple of women and a few men aged 18 to 49 years were included in the cohort. Leukapheresis yielded between about 0.8 and 8.9 billion PBMCs per donor. Libraries were prepared and TCR repertoires were sequenced by different laboratories using diverse techniques, in order to increase sequencing depth and limit assay-specific biases. Per donor, three plates each were used for CD4 naive and CD4 memory, two for CD8 naive, and one for CD8 memory. To estimate repertoire size and how much clonotype sharing occurs between individuals, the study deeply sequenced the blood TCR repertoires of 5 or 6 healthy adults. The study at large found these results: About 4.5% of naive CD4, around 4% of naive CD8, approximately 2.2% of memory CD4, and 0.4% of memory CD8 clonotypes were shared across a handful of donors. Pairwise subsampling led to the expectation that sequencing depth would affect the degree of clonotype sharing among donors. Estimated clonotype richness was generally larger for naive than for memory subsets. Sampling was restricted to blood, and TCR repertoires in tissue are likely to differ from TCR repertoires in blood. The genetic and exposure-history diversity represented was limited by the small number of donors. Rarefaction of sorted-subset datasets indicated incomplete sequencing despite the large sequencing depth. Clonotypes shared by all four sorted-subset donors showed higher generation probabilities than non-shared clonotypes.

TCR CDR3 regions were amplified from genomic DNA by multiplex PCR using the deep immunoSEQ assay. Extracted genomic DNA from each cell subset was spread evenly across all wells of several immunoSEQ 96-well plates, with each plate serving as a replicate. For sorted subsets, approximately 0.2 ug of genomic DNA, equivalent to about 30,000 T cell genomes, went into each replicate PCR. The purified libraries were quantified using a Qubit 3.0 fluorometer, sized with a Bioanalyzer 2100, and then quantified again using the KAPA Library Quantification kit. Every immunoSEQ 96-well plate was sequenced on a dedicated single-read 150-cycle Illumina NextSeq 550 flow cell. As for how the authors treated the data: Because the immunoSEQ output held only junctional sequences and lacked quality scores, the filtering could not match the filtering applied to full-length reads. Sequences were annotated with PyIR, a Python wrapper for IgBLAST v1.9, and V/J genes and CDR3 were assigned using IMGT germline references. Reads with weak V/J assignments (E-value above 1e-6), missing CDR3, stop codons, out-of-frame junctions, or ambiguous translated residues were removed. V3J clonotypes were defined as sequences sharing an identical inferred V gene, J gene, and CDR3 amino acid sequence. The percentage overlap between two repertoires was calculated by dividing the number of shared unique clonotypes by the size of the smaller repertoire. Repertoire richness was assessed with RTK rarefaction, the Chao1 estimator, and Recon v2.1 estimates of unobserved clonotypes. OLGA was used to compute generation probabilities for all TCRbeta clonotypes that the gDNA method yielded from several donors. In TCRdb, the immuneACCESS table is reduced to in-frame sequences with V and J assigned. These tables do not hold every clone; where another copy was compared, an unresolved V gene accounts for under half, and the others remain unexplained. That table is the source of V, J and clone size, and D and trimming were worked out from the DNA. Counted in this sample were about 2.1 million clones; under 95% of them appeared once. 1.7% of the sample belongs to the ten largest clones.

CD8 naive samples were obtained by positive selection for CCR7 among CD45RO-negative cells, yielding a CD45RA+CCR7+ population from which TemRA cells were excluded. Donors were healthy HIV-negative adults with no recently reported acute infections or vaccinations. All donors were Caucasian adults living in Nashville, Tennessee, USA. Blood was obtained by leukapheresis, after which PBMCs were separated by Ficoll-Histopaque density gradient centrifugation and cryopreserved in liquid nitrogen vapor phase. Purity and quantity of every magnetically sorted T cell population were checked by analytical flow cytometry. From each sorted fraction, genomic DNA was isolated and quantified by UV absorbance on a Nanodrop 2000c. The CDR3 runs 12 amino acids, cysteine and phenylalanine included. The kept DNA is CDR3 alone, 36 bases in frame from the first base. CDR1 GTSNPN and CDR2 SVGIG were looked up in the germline V gene (reference sequence). V is cut by 7 bases and J by 6 bases, and the space between the germline ends is 13 bases.

This receptor was taken from a man aged 18 to 35 in good health. Some clones in this sample may be carry-over from other donors' samples. The sample taken for sequencing was naive CD8+ T cells from PBMCs. Reading the label with the study, this specimen's cell subset or site is: CD45RA+CCR7+. The chain is encoded by TRBV30 joined to TRBJ2-1; TRBD1 is possibly the D segment (6 matching bases). The DNA sequence is TGTGCCTACCTCGACAGGTCCAATGAGCAGTTCTTC. Translated, this gives CAYLDRSNEQFF.